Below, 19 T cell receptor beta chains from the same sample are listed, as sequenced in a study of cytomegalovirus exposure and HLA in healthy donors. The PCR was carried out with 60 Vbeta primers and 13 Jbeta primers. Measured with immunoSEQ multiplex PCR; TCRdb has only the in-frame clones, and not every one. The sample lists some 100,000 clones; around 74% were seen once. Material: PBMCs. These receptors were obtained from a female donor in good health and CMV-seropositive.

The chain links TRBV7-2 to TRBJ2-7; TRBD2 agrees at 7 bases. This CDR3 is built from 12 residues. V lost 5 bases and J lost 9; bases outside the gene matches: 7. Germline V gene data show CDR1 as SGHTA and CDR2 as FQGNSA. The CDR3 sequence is CASSPTSARQYF. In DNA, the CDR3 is TGTGCCAGCAGCCCCACTAGCGCCCGGCAGTACTTC.

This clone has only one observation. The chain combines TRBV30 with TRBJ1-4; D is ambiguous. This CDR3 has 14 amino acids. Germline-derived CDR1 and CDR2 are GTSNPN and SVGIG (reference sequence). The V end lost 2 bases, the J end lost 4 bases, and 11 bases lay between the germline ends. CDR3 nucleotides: TGTGCCTGGAGTATATCGCAGGTTAATGAAAAACTGTTTTTT. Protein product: CAWSISQVNEKLFF. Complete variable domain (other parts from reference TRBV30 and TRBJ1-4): SQTIHQWPATLVQPVGSPLSLECTVEGTSNPNLYWYRQAAGRGLQLLFYSVGIGQISSEVPQNLSASRPQDRQFILSSKKLLLSDSGFYLCAWSISQVNEKLFFGSGTQLSVL.

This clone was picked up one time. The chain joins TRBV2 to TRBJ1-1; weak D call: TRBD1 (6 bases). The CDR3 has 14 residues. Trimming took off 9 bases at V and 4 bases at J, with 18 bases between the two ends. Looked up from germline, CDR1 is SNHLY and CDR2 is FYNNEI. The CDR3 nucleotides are TGTGCCAGTTACCTCACAGGGCTGAGCACTGAAGCTTTCTTT. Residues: CASYLTGLSTEAFF.

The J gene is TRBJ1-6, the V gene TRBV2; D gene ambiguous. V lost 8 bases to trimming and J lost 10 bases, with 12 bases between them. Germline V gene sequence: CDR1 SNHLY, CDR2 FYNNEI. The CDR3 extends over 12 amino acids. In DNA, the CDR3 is TGTGCCAGCCAGTTATCCTGGTCACCCCTCCACTTT. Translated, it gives CASQLSWSPLHF.

The CDR3 protein is CASSVISDTIYF. Here the CDR3 DNA reads TGTGCCAGTAGTGTAATCTCAGACACCATATATTTT. J is TRBJ1-3 and V is TRBV19, with D hard to call. Germline loops: CDR1 LNHDA, CDR2 SQIVND (reference sequence). Trimming removed 5 bases at V and 8 bases at J, with 10 bases between. The CDR3 length is 12 residues.

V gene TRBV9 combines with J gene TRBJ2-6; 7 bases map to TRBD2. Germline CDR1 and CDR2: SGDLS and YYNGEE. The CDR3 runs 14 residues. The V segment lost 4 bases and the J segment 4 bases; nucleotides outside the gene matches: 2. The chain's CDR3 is CASSPGGGANVLTF. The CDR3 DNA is TGTGCCAGCAGCCCGGGAGGAGGGGCCAACGTCCTGACTTTC.

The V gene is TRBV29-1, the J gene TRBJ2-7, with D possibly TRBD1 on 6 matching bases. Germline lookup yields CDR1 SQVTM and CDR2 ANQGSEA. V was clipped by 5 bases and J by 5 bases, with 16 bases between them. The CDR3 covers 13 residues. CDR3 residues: CSVLVAGENEQYF. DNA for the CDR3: TGCAGCGTTTTAGTAGCAGGGGAGAACGAGCAGTACTTC.

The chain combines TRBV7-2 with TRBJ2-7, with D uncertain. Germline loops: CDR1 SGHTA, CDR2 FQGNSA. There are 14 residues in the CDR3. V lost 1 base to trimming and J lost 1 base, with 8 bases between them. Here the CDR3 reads CASSLGRGSYEQYF. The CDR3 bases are TGTGCCAGCAGCTTAGGAAGAGGATCCTACGAGCAGTACTTC. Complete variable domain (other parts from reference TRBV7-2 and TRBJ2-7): GAGVSQSPSNKVTEKGKDVELRCDPISGHTALYWYRQSLGQGLEFLIYFQGNSAPDKSGLPSDRFSAERTGGSVSTLTIQRTQQEDSAVYLCASSLGRGSYEQYFGPGTRLTVT.

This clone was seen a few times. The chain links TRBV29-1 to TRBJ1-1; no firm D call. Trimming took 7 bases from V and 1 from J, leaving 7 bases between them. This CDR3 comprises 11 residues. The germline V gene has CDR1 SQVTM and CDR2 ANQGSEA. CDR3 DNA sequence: TGCAGCGGTACTGCGAACACTGAAGCTTTCTTT. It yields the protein CSGTANTEAFF.

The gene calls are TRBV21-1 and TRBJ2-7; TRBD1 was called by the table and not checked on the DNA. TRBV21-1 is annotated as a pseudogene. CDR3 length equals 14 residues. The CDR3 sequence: CASSTETGSYEQYF. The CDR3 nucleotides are TGTGCCAGCAGCACTGAGACAGGAAGCTACGAGCAGTACTTC.

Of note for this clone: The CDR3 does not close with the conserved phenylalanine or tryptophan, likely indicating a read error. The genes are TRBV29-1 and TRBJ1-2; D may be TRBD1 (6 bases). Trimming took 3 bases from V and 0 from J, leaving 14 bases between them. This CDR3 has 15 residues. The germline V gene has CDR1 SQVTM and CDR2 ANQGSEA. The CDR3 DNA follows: TGCAGCGTTGAGGCAGGGGCCCTGACTAACTATGGCTACACCGTC. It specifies CSVEAGALTNYGYTV.

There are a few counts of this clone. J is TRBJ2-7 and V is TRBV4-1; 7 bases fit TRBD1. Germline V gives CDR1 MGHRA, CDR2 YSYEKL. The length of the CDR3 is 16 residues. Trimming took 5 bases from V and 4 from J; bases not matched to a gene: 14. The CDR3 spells CASSSDRDRIPYEQYF. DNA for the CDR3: TGCGCCAGCAGCTCTGACCGGGACAGAATACCTTACGAGCAGTACTTC.

In DNA, the CDR3 is TGTGCCAGCAGGCCAGACAGTTTCAGTGAGCAGTTCTTC. Encoded protein: CASRPDSFSEQFF. The rearrangement uses TRBV7-2 and TRBJ2-1; a possible D gene is TRBD1 (5 bases). The CDR3 length is 13 residues. Trimming cost V 6 bases and J 9 bases, with 15 bases left between them. Germline V gene lookup returns CDR1 SGHTA and CDR2 FQGNSA.

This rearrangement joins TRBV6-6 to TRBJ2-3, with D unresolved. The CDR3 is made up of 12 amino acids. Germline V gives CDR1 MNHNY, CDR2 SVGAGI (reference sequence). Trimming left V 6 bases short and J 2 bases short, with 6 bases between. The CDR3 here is CASRADTDTQYF. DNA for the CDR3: TGTGCCAGCAGGGCTGACACAGATACGCAGTATTTT.

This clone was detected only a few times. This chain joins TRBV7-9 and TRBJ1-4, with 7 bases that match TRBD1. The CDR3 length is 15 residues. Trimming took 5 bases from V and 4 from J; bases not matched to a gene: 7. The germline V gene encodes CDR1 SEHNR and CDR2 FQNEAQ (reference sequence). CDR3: CASSGAGTDNEKLFF. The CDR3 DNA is TGTGCCAGCAGCGGAGCCGGGACAGATAATGAAAAACTGTTTTTT.

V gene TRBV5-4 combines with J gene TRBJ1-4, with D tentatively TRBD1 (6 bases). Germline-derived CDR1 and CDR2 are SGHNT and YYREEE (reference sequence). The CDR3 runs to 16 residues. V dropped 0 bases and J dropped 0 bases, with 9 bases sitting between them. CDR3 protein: CASSLDRAPTNEKLFF. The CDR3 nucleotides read TGTGCCAGCAGCTTGGACAGGGCGCCAACTAATGAAAAACTGTTTTTT.

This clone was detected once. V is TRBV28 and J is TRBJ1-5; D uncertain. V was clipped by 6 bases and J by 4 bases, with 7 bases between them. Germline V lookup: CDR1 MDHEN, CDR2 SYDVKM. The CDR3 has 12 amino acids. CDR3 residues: CASRLPNQPQHF. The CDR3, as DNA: TGTGCCAGCAGATTACCAAATCAGCCCCAGCATTTT. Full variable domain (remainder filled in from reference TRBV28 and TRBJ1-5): DVKVTQSSRYLVKRTGEKVFLECVQDMDHENMFWYRQDPGLGLRLIYFSYDVKMKEKGDIPEGYSVSREKKERFSLILESASTNQTSMYLCASRLPNQPQHFGDGTRLSIL.

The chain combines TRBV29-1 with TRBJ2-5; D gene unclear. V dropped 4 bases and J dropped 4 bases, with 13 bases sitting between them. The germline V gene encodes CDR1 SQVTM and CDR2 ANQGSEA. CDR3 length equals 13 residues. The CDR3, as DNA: TGCAGCGTTGCCATAGTTGGTGCAGAGACCCAGTACTTC. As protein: CSVAIVGAETQYF.

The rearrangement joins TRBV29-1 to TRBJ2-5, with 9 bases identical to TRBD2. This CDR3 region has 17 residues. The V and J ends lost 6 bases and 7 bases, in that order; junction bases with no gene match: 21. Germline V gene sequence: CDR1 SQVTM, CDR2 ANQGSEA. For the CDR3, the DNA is TGCAGCGTCCCCGGGGTAGGCGTAGCGGGAGTAGTTGGGACCCAGTACTTC. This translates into CSVPGVGVAGVVGTQYF.